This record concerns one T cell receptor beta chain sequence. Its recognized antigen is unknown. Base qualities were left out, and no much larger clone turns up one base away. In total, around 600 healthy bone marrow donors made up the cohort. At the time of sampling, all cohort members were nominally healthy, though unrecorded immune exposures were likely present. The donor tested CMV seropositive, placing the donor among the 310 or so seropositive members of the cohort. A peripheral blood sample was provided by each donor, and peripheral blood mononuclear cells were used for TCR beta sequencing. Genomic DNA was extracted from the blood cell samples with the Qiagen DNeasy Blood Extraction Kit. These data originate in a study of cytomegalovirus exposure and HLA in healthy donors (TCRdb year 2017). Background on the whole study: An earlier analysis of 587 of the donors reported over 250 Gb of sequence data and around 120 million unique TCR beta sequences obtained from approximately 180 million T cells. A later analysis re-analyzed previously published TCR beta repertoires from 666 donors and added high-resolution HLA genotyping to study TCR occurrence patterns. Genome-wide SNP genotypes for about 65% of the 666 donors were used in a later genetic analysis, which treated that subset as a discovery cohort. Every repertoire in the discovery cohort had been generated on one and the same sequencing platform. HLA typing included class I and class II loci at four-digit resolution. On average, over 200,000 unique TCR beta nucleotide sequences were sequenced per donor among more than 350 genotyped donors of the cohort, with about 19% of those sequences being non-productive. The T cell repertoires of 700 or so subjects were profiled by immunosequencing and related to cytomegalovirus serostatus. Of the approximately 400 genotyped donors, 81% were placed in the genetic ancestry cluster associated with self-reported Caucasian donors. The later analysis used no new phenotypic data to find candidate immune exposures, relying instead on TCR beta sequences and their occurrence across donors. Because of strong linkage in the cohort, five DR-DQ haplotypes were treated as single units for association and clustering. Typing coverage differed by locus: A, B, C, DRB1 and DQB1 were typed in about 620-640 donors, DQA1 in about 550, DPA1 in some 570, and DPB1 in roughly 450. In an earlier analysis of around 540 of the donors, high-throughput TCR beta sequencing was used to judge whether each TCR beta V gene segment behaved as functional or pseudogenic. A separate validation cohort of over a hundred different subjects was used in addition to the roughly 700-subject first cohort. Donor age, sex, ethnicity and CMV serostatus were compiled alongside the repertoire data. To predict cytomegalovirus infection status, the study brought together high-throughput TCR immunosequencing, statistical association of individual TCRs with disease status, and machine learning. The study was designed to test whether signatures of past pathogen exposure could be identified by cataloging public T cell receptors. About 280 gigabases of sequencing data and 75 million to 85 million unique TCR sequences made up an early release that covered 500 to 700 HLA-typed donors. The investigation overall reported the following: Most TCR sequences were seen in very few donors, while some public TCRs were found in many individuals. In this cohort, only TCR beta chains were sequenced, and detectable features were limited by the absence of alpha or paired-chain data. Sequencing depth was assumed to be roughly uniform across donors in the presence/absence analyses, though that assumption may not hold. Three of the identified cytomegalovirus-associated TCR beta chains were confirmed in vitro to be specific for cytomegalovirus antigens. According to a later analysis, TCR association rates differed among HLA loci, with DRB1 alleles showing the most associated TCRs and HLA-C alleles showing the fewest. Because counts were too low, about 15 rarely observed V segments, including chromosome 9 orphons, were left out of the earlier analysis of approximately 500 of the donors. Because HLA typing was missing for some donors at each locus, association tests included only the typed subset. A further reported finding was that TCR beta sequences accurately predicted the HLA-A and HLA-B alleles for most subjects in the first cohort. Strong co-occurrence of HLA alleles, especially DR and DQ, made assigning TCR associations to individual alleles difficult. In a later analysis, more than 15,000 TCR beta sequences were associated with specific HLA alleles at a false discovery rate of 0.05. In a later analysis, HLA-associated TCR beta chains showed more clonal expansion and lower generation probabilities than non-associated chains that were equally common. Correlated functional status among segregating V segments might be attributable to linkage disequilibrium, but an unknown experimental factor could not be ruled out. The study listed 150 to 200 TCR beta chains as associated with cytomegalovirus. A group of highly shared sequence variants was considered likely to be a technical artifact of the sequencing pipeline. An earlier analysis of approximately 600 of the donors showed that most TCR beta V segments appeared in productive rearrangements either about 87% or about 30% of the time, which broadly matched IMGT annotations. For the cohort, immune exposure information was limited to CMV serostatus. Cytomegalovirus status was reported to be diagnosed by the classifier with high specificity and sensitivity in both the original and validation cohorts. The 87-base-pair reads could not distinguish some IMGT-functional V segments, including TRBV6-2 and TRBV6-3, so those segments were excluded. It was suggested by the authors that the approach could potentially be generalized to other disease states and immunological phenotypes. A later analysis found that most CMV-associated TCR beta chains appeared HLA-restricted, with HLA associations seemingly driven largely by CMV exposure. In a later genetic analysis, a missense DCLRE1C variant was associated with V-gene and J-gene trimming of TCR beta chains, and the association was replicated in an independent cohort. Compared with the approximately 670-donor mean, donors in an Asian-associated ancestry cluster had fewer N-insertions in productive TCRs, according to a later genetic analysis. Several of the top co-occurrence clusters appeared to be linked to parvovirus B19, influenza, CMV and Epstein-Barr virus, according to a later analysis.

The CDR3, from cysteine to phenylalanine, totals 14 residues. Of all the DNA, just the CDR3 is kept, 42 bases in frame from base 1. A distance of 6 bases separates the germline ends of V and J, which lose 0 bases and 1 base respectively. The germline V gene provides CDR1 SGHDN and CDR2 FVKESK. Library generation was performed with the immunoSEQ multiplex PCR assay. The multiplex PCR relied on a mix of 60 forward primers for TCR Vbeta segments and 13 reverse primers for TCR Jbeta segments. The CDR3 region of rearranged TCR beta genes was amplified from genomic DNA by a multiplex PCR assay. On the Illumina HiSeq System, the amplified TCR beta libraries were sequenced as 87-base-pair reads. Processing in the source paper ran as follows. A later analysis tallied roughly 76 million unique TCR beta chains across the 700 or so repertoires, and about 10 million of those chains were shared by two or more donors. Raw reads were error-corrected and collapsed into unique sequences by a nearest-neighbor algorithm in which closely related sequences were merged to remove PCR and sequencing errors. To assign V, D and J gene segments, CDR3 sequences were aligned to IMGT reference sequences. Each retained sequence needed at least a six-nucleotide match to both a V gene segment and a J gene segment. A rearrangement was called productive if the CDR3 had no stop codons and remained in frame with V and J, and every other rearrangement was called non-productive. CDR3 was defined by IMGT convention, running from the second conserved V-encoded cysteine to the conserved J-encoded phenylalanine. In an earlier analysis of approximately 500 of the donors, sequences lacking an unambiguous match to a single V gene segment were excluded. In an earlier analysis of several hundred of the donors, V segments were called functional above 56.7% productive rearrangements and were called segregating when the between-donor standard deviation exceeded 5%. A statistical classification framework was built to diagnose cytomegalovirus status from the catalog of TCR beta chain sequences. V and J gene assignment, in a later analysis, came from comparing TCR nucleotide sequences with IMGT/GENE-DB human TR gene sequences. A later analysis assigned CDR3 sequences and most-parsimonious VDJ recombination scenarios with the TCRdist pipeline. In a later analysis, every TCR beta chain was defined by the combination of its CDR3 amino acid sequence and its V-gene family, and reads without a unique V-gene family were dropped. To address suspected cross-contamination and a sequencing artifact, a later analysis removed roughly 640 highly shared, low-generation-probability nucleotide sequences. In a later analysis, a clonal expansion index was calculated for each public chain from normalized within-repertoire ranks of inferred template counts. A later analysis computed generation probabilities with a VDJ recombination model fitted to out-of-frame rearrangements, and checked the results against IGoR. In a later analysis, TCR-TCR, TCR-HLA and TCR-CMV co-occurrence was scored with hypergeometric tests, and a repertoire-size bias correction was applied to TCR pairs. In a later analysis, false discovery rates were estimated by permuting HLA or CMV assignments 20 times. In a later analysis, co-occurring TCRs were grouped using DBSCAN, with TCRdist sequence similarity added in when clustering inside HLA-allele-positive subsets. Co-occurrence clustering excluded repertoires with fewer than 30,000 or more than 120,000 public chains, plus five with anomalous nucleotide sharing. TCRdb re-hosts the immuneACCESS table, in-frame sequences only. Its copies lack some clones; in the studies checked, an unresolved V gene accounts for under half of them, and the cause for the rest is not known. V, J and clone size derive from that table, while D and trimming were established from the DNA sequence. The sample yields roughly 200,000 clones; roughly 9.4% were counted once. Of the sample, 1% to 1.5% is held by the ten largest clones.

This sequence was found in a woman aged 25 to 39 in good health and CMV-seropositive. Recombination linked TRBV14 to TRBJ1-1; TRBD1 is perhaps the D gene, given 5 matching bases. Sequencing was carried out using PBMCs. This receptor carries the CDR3 CASSQEQGNTEAFF. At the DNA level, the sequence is TGTGCCAGCAGCCAAGAGCAGGGGAACACTGAAGCTTTCTTT.